This T cell receptor beta chain was observed in a study of shared clonotypes between healthy human individuals. Findings and caveats of the study: Sharing of clonotypes among donors was expected to vary with sequencing depth.

Splitting of each subset's genomic DNA was done evenly across several immunoSEQ plates. Assay used: immunoSEQ multiplex PCR; TCRdb lists only in-frame clones, some missing. In the table there are about 2 million clones, about 94% of which are singletons. This CDR3 comprises 15 residues. Between the trimmed V and J ends, which lost 6 bases and 1 base, there was a span of 16 bases. Per the germline V gene, CDR1 is SGDLS and CDR2 is YYNGEE. With respect to this clone: Its antigen remains unidentified.

The naive CD8 fraction comprised CD45RO-negative cells positively selected for CCR7 and excluded terminally differentiated effector memory CD45RA+ cells. The sample comprised naive CD8+ T cells sorted from blood. This receptor was obtained from a man aged 18 to 35 in good health. The J gene is TRBJ1-1, the V gene TRBV9; D ambiguous. CDR3 in DNA: TGTGCCAGCACCCCCGAGGCGGTCTGGAACACTGAAGCTTTCTTT. Encoded protein: CASTPEAVWNTEAFF.